These T cell receptor beta chains were read from a single sample in a study of T cells in Graves' hyperthyroidism and ophthalmopathy. MiXCR was run by TCRdb on the multiplex PCR reads, yielding one entry per CDR3 protein. The repertoire consists of a few hundred thousand distinct CDR3 sequences, with 15% to 18% occurring once and the leading ten covering under 8%. The sequencing input was blood. These receptor sequences come from a woman under 40 with Graves' hyperthyroidism. Both conserved end residues are part of each CDR3. D genes are given only for firm matches. Clone size is not always given. Where it is, it says once, few, many or a class for expanded clones.

CDR3: CASSLGGQASYEQYF; DNA: TGTGCCAGCAGCTTAGGAGGCCAGGCATCCTACGAGCAGTACTTC; D: -; size: many; V: TRBV7-2; J: TRBJ2-7
CDR3: CSAREALWSEQYF; DNA: TGCAGTGCTAGAGAGGCACTCTGGAGCGAGCAGTACTTC; D: -; size: -; V: TRBV20-1; J: TRBJ2-7
CDR3: CASSDPSGRENEQFF; DNA: TGCGCCAGCAGTGACCCTAGCGGGAGAGAGAATGAGCAGTTCTTC; D: TRBD2; size: -; V: TRBV10-2; J: TRBJ2-1
CDR3: CASSFGQVGPGDEQYF; DNA: TGTGCCAGCAGTTTTGGTCAGGTCGGCCCGGGGGACGAGCAGTACTTC; D: -; size: many; V: TRBV27; J: TRBJ2-7
CDR3: CASSPGTSGITYNEQFF; DNA: TGTGCCAGCTCACCAGGGACTAGCGGGATCACCTACAATGAGCAGTTCTTC; D: TRBD2; size: many; V: TRBV18; J: TRBJ2-1
CDR3: CASGLSVDEQFF; DNA: TGTGCTAGTGGTTTGTCGGTGGATGAGCAGTTCTTC; D: -; size: -; V: TRBV12-5; J: TRBJ2-1
CDR3: CASSMAGRLSNEQFF; DNA: TGTGCCAGTAGTATGGCTGGGAGGTTAAGCAATGAGCAGTTCTTC; D: -; size: -; V: TRBV19; J: TRBJ2-1
CDR3: CSAPIRLSYEQYF; DNA: TGCAGTGCGCCTATACGACTCTCCTACGAGCAGTACTTC; D: -; size: many; V: TRBV20-1; J: TRBJ2-7
CDR3: CASSRTGPYEQYF; DNA: TGTGCCAGCAGCCGTACAGGACCCTACGAGCAGTACTTC; D: -; size: many; V: TRBV6-1; J: TRBJ2-7
CDR3: CASSFSAGIKTQYF; DNA: TGTGCCAGCAGCTTCTCCGCAGGGATAAAGACCCAGTACTTC; D: -; size: many; V: TRBV7-2; J: TRBJ2-5
CDR3: CASSINIAGEKLFF; DNA: TGTGCCAGTAGTATAAACATCGCAGGTGAAAAACTGTTTTTT; D: -; size: -; V: TRBV19; J: TRBJ1-4
CDR3: CAWTGTSGSAEQYF; DNA: TGTGCCTGGACTGGGACTAGCGGGAGTGCCGAGCAGTACTTC; D: TRBD2; size: many; V: TRBV30; J: TRBJ2-7